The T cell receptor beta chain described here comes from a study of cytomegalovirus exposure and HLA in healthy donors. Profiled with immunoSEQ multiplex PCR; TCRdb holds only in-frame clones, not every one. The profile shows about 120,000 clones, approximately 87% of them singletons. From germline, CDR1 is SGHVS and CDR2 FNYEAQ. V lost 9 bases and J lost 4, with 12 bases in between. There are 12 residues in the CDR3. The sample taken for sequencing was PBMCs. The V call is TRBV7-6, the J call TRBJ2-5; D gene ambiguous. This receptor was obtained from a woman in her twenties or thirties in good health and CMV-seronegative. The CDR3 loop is CASMELGETQYF. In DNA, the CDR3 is TGTGCCAGTATGGAGTTGGGAGAGACCCAGTACTTC.